This T cell receptor beta chain was observed in a study of T cells after yellow fever vaccination. The V and J ends lost 0 bases and 3 bases respectively, with 8 bases between them. CDR3 length: 14 amino acids. Germline CDR1 is MNHEY and CDR2 is SMNVEV (reference sequence). Via MiXCR, TCRdb re-called the 5' RACE reads, giving one row per CDR3 protein. The sample has some 52,000 distinct CDR3 sequences, 6.6% seen once; the top ten hold 20% to 25%. The chain links TRBV27 to TRBJ2-5; TRBD1 might be the D (6 bases). The input for sequencing was CD8+ T cells not binding an NS4B(214-222) dextramer, sorted from PBMCs, taken approximately 40 days after the first yellow fever vaccination. The sequence derives from a man between 18 and 29 years old who received the YFV17D yellow fever vaccine. The CDR3 region has the DNA TGTGCCAGCAGTTTATCCCCAGGGGAAGAGACCCAGTACTTC. Protein sequence: CASSLSPGEETQYF.